The clone carrying this T cell receptor (beta chain) was seen many times. Using RNA template, CDR3s of TCR alpha and beta were amplified with iRepertoire arm-PCR. For one-step reverse transcription and amplification, about 85-400 ng of tissue mRNA or PBMC total RNA was used. TCRdb reanalysed the multiplex PCR reads using MiXCR and keeps one entry per CDR3 protein. The sample shows 35,000 to 45,000 distinct CDR3 sequences, about 20% of them seen only once. This specimen belongs to a study of glioma-infiltrating T cells. The CDR3 sequence is 17 residues long. Per germline, CDR1 DFQATT and CDR2 SNEGSKA (reference sequence). V was pared by 0 bases and J by 6 bases, with 12 bases of the junction left unmatched.

The sequencing sample was made of glioma tissue, nonneoplastic brain tissue, or PBMCs (not recorded which). The receptor's source is a human donor with low-grade glioma or glioblastoma, undergoing nonglioma brain surgery, or in good health (not recorded which). The V gene is TRBV20-1, the J gene TRBJ2-3; the match to TRBD2 covers 10 bases. The CDR3, as DNA: TGCAGTGCTAGAGATCCGAAAGCGGGAGGGCCAAAGGATACGCAGTATTTT. Amino acid sequence: CSARDPKAGGPKDTQYF.